This TCR beta chain is drawn from a study of shared clonotypes between healthy human individuals. Sequencing was performed with immunoSEQ multiplex PCR; in TCRdb, only in-frame clones are kept and a portion is missing. The sample has some 360,000 clones, about 73% seen once. In its sample, this clone was seen once. There are 12 residues in the CDR3. With 3 bases removed from V and 5 bases from J, the gap between germline ends came to 7 bases. Germline V gives CDR1 LNHDA, CDR2 SQIVND (reference sequence). The clonotype was recovered from a man aged 30 to 45 in good health. Material: memory CD4+ T cells sorted from blood. Subset here: CD45RA-negative fraction. V usage is TRBV19 and J usage is TRBJ2-5; D ambiguous. The CDR3, as DNA: TGTGCCAGTAGTATGCAAGGGGAGACCCAGTACTTC. Translation gives CASSMQGETQYF.